A selection of T cell receptor beta chains follows, all from one sample in a study of identical twins. TCRdb processed the 5' RACE reads anew with MiXCR; each CDR3 protein has one entry. The data show around 1.7 million distinct CDR3 sequences, around 29% seen once. The sample was cord blood. The receptors were gathered from a newborn girl in good health. CDR3s include the opening cysteine and the closing phenylalanine or tryptophan. Each record gives: V gene, J gene, CDR3 protein.

TRBV4-2	TRBJ2-5	CASSQEPTSGRMGETQYF
TRBV5-6	-	CASSLTQRYNEQYF
TRBV7-6	TRBJ1-4	CASSASKSFRIKLFF
TRBV7-2	TRBJ2-7	CASSSARLAHYEQYF
TRBV5-6	TRBJ2-5	CASSVAQTQYF
TRBV11-2	TRBJ1-1	CASSLQLPPSEAFF
TRBV7-2	TRBJ2-4	CASSLGPAKNIQYF
TRBV28	TRBJ2-4	CASSDQPKNIQYF
TRBV4-2	TRBJ2-1	CASSQELAGDYNEQFF
TRBV20-1	TRBJ2-7	CSASLRSRYEQYF
TRBV6-1	TRBJ2-4	CASSVYRAKNIQYF
TRBV27	TRBJ2-1	CASTRIGENEQFF
TRBV20-1	TRBJ1-4	CSASERTGTFGLFF
TRBV5-1	TRBJ2-2	CASSYWDGSTGELFF
TRBV6-2/TRBV6-3	TRBJ2-5	CASSYEGLLAGVINEQYF
TRBV9	TRBJ2-7	CASSPTGAGYEQYF
TRBV6-2/TRBV6-3	TRBJ2-4	CASSYGGELAKNIQYF
TRBV20-1	TRBJ1-6	CSASHSPLHF
TRBV28	TRBJ1-5	CASSLIAGMSNQPQHF
TRBV7-8	TRBJ2-3	CASIRGRVADTQYF
TRBV20-1	TRBJ2-7	CSAPSVAGLFYEQYF
TRBV27	TRBJ2-5	CASSLSGLLAQETQYF
TRBV5-1	TRBJ2-7	CASSWGLAGTYEQYF
TRBV20-1	TRBJ2-1	CSARSALYNEQFF
TRBV12-5	TRBJ2-5	CASGWGYNEQYF
TRBV7-2	TRBJ2-3	CASSRRGLAAFSTDTQYF
TRBV20-1	TRBJ1-3	CSATLSGNTIYF
TRBV10-3	TRBJ2-3	CAISESPVTSTDTQYF
TRBV25-1	TRBJ2-2	CASSGGQGAGELFF
TRBV9	TRBJ2-3	CASSVRGVPTDTQYF
TRBV11-2	TRBJ2-7	CASSVSGLFYEQYF
TRBV27	TRBJ1-1	CASSLRAFMNTEAFF
TRBV12-3/TRBV12-4	TRBJ1-1	CATSRVFF
TRBV29-1	TRBJ2-1	CSVDSIAGGPYNEQFF
TRBV11-2	TRBJ2-1	CASGRGPSSYNEQFF
TRBV20-1	-	CSAPNSETQYF
TRBV20-1	TRBJ1-1	CSARCRTGPMNTEAFF
TRBV20-1	TRBJ2-7	CSATKREGLHEQYF
TRBV5-1	TRBJ2-7	CASRQDRVYEQYF
TRBV7-9	TRBJ2-1	CASSPSSLRGYNEQFF
TRBV5-1	TRBJ1-5	CASSFYRDSNQPQHF
TRBV5-1	TRBJ2-1	CASSQVRDDEQFF
TRBV9	TRBJ2-3	CASSFRSLTDTQYF
TRBV5-1	TRBJ1-1	CASSLDSGGGTEAFF
TRBV6-2/TRBV6-3	TRBJ2-2	CASTLGLAGLLITGELFF
TRBV29-1	TRBJ2-4	CSVGGWGSTMGQYF
TRBV12-3/TRBV12-4	TRBJ2-1	CASSLSSAGNEQFF
TRBV7-6	TRBJ1-4	CASSLVPGTNEKLFF
TRBV11-2	TRBJ2-1	CASSLVGKRGPYNEQFF
TRBV7-2	TRBJ2-5	CASSLAGGFQETQYF
TRBV6-6	TRBJ1-5	CASSLPTGPYSNQPQHF
TRBV11-2	TRBJ1-2	CASSLVGGVDGYTF
TRBV4-2	TRBJ2-1	CASSQVGIGGGVGEQFF
TRBV27	TRBJ2-1	CASSFPTGGYNEQFF
TRBV6-6	TRBJ2-3	CASSYPKFDTQYF
TRBV3-1	TRBJ2-5	CASTLKLVYRQETQYF
TRBV6-4	TRBJ1-6	CASRNTGSSYNSPPHF
TRBV28	TRBJ1-5	CASSPGGPQHF
TRBV12-3/TRBV12-4	TRBJ1-5	CASSVDRLDSQPQHF
TRBV2	TRBJ1-2	CASSDLQGSGYGYTF